The text below deals with one T cell receptor beta chain. Its antigen is not known. This CDR3 contains 15 residues. In germline, CDR1 is SGHDN, CDR2 FVKESK. Losses at the gene ends were 4 bases for V and 3 bases for J; bases not matched to a gene: 5. The record originates from a study of CD8 T cells in Susac syndrome. Study background: Each patient with Susac syndrome, at the time of blood draw, was therapy-naive, on corticosteroids, or on intravenous immunoglobulin alone.

Study results and caveats: About 16 Susac-specific public clones were found in total CD8+ repertoires and roughly 5 in CD8+ TEMRA repertoires.

About 0.45 to 1 ug RNA was reverse transcribed with random hexamers. By means of immunoSEQ multiplex PCR, TCR beta CDR3 spanning 54 Vbeta and 13 Jbeta underwent amplification. TCRdb reanalysed the immunoSEQ multiplex PCR reads using MiXCR and keeps one entry per CDR3 protein. The sample yields around 100,000 distinct CDR3 sequences, 95% seen once. The chain recombines TRBV14 with TRBJ2-3, with 9 bases identical to TRBD1. The clonotype was recovered from a human donor with Susac syndrome. Input material: CD8+ T cells from PBMCs. The CDR3 region has the DNA TGTGCCAGCAGCCTGGACAGGGGTGAGACAGATACGCAGTATTTT. This encodes CASSLDRGETDTQYF.